This passage covers 4 T cell receptor beta chains from one sample sequenced in a study of metastatic and nonmetastatic thyroid tumors. TCRdb re-clonotyped the PCR reads through MiXCR. This repertoire shows tens of thousands of clones, more than 9.5% found once; its top ten account for 20% to 25%. All patients were treatment-naive before thyroid surgery. Specimen: blood. The source is a female donor with papillary thyroid cancer or a benign thyroid nodule (not recorded which). Some clones in this sample may be carry-over from other donors' samples.

By sample fraction, this clone is medium-sized (0.01 to 0.1%). The rearrangement uses TRBV27 and TRBJ1-6, with 8 bases identical to TRBD1. The V segment lost 6 bases and the J segment 8 bases; nucleotides outside the gene matches: 9. Germline CDR1 is MNHEY and CDR2 is SMNVEV (reference sequence). The CDR3 is 15 amino acids. Here the CDR3 DNA reads TGTGCCAGCAGGCGGACAGGGTTGGGAGATTCACCCCTCCACTTT. It codes for CASRRTGLGDSPLHF.

This clone has at least ten counts. This sequence joins TRBV3-1 and TRBJ2-1; 7 bases are shared with TRBD2. The length of the CDR3 is 17 residues. Germline CDR1 is LGHDT and CDR2 is YNNKEL (reference sequence). Trimming cost V 0 bases and J 4 bases; bases outside gene matches: 9. CDR3 sequence (DNA): TGTGCCAGCAGCCAAGATAGGCGGGAGAAAGCTTACAATGAGCAGTTCTTC. Translated, it gives CASSQDRREKAYNEQFF.

This clone occurred many times. The chain links TRBV5-6 to TRBJ2-3; D gene ambiguous. The V end was cut by 7 bases, the J end by 3 bases, with 15 bases between. The CDR3 consists of 14 residues. Germline V lookup: CDR1 SGHDT, CDR2 YYEEEE. Here the CDR3 DNA reads TGTGCCAGCTTTTTCGCCGGCCGGACAGATACGCAGTATTTT. Its protein product is CASFFAGRTDTQYF.

The rearrangement uses TRBV6-1 and TRBJ2-2, with a possible D match to TRBD2 (6 bases). V lost 2 bases and J lost 6, with 19 bases in between. Germline V gene lookup returns CDR1 MNHNS and CDR2 SASEGT. The CDR3 covers 17 residues. CDR3 region: CASSEHGGRAGSGELFF. As DNA, the CDR3 is TGTGCCAGCAGTGAACATGGCGGCAGGGCGGGGTCCGGGGAGCTGTTTTTT.